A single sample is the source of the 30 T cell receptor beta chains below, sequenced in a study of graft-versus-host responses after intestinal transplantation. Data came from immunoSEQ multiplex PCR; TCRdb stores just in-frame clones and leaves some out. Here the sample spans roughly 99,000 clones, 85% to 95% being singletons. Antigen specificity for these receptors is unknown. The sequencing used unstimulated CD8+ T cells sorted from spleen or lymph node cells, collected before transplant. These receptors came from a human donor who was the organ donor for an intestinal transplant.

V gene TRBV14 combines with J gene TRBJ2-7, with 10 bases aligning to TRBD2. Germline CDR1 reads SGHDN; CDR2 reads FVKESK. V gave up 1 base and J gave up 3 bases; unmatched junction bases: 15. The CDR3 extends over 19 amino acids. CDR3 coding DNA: TGTGCCAGCAGCCAAGTTTGGATGGGGACTAGCGCCGCAAACTACGAGCAGTACTTC. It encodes CASSQVWMGTSAANYEQYF.

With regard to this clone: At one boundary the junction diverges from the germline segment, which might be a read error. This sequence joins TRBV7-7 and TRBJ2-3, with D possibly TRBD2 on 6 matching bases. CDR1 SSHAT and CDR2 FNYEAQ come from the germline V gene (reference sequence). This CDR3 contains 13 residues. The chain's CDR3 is CASSEGLTDTQYF. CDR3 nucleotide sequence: TGTGCTAGCAGCGAGGGACTTACAGATACGCAGTATTTT.

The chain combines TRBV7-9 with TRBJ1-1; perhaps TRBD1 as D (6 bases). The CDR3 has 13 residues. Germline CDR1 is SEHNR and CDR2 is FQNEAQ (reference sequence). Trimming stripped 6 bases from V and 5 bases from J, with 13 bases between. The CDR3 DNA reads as TGTGCCAGCAGGACAAAAGGGGGAACTGAAGCTTTCTTT. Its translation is CASRTKGGTEAFF. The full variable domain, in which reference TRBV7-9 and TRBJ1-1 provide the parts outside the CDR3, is DTGVSQNPRHKITKRGQNVTFRCDPISEHNRLYWYRQTLGQGPEFLTYFQNEAQLEKSRLLSDRFSAERPKGSFSTLEIQRTEQGDSAMYLCASRTKGGTEAFFGQGTRLTVV.

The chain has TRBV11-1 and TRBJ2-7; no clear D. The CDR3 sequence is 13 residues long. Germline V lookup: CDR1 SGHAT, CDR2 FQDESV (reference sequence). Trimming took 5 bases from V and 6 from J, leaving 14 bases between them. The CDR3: CASSLSEWSEQYF. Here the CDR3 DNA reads TGTGCCAGCAGCCTAAGTGAGTGGAGCGAGCAGTACTTC.

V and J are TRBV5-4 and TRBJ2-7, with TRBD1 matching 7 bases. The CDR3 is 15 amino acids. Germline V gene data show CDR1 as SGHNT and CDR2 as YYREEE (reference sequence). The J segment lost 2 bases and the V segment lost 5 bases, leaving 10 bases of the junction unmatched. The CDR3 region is CASSYNRGPPYEQYF. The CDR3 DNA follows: TGTGCCAGCAGTTATAACAGGGGTCCTCCCTACGAGCAGTACTTC.

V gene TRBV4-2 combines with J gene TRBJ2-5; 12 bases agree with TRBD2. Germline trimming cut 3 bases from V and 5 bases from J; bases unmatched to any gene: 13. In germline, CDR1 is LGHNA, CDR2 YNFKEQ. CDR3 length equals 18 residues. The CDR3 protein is CASSQNLAGGLPWETQYF. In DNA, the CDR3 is TGTGCCAGCAGCCAGAACCTAGCGGGGGGGCTCCCATGGGAGACCCAGTACTTC.

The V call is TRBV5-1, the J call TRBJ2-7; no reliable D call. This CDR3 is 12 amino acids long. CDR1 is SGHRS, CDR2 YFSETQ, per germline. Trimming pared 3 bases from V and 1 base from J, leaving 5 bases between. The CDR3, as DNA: TGCGCCAGCAGCTCCGGGTCCTACGAGCAGTACTTC. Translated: CASSSGSYEQYF. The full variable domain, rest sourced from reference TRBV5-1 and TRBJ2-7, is KAGVTQTPRYLIKTRGQQVTLSCSPISGHRSVSWYQQTPGQGLQFLFEYFSETQRNKGNFPGRFSGRQFSNSRSEMNVSTLELGDSALYLCASSSGSYEQYFGPGTRLTVT.

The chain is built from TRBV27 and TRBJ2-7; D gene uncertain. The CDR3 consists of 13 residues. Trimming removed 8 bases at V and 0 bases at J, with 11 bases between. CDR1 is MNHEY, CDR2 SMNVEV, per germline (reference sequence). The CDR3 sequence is CASGPSSSYEQYF. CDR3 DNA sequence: TGTGCCAGCGGCCCCAGTTCCTCCTACGAGCAGTACTTC.

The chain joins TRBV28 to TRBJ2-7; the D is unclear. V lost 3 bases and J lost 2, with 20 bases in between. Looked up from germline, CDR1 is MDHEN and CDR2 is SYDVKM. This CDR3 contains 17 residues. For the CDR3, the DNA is TGTGCCAGCAGTTTGTCCCTAGGAATAGTAGGCGCCTACGAGCAGTACTTC. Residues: CASSLSLGIVGAYEQYF.

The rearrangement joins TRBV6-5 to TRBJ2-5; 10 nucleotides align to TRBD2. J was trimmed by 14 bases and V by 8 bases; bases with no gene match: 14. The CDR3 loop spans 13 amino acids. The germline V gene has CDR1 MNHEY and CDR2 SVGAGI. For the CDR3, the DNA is TGTGCCAGCCGACGGGGGCTAGCGGGAGTTGAATACTTC. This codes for CASRRGLAGVEYF.

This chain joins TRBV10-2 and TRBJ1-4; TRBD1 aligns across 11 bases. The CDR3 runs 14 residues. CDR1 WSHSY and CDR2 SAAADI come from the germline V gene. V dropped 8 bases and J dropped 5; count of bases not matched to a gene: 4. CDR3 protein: CASGGTGGNEKLFF. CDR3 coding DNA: TGCGCCAGCGGGGGGACAGGGGGAAATGAAAAACTGTTTTTT.

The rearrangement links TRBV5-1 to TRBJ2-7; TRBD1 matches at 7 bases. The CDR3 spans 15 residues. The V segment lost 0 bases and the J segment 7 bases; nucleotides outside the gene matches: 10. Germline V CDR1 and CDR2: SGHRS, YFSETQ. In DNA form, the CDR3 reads TGCGCCAGCAGCTTGGATACAGGGGCGTACTGGGAGCAGTACTTC. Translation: CASSLDTGAYWEQYF.

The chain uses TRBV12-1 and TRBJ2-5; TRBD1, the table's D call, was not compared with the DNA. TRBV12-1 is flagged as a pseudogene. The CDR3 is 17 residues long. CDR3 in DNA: TGTGCCAGCAGCTGGGGCCGGGCGCACGACCACGGAGAGACCCAGTACTTC. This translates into CASSWGRAHDHGETQYF.

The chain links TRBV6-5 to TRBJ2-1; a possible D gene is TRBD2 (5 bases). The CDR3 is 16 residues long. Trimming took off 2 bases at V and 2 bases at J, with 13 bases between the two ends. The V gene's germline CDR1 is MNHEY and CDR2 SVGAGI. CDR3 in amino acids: CASSYTPSGTYNEQFF. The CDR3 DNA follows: TGTGCCAGCAGTTACACCCCCAGCGGAACCTACAATGAGCAGTTCTTC.

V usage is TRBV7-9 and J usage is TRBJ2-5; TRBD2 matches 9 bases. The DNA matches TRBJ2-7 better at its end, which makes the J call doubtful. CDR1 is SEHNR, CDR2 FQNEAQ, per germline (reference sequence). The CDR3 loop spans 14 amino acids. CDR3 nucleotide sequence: TGTGCCAGCAGCCGTAGCGGGAGCCCCTACGAGCAGTACTTC. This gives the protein CASSRSGSPYEQYF.

CDR3 nucleotide sequence: TGTGCCAGCAGTGTGGGAGGGACAGGGACCACTGAAGCTTTCTTT. As protein: CASSVGGTGTTEAFF. The V and J genes are TRBV6-1 and TRBJ1-1, with 9 bases fitting TRBD1. The CDR3 has 15 residues. The V gene end was trimmed by 4 bases and the J gene end by 4 bases; junction bases not matched to a gene: 7. CDR1 and CDR2 (germline): MNHNS, SASEGT.

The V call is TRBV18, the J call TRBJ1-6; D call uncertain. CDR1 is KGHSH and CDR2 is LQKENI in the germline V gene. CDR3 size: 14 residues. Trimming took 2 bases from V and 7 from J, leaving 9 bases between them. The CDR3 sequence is CASSPWQANSPLHF. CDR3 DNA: TGTGCCAGCTCACCATGGCAAGCGAATTCACCCCTCCACTTT.

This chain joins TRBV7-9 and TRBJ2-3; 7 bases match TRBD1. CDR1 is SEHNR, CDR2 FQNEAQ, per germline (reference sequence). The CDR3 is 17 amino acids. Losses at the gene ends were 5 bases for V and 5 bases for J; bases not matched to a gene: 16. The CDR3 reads CASSPGSGQSNGDTQYF. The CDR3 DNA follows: TGTGCCAGCAGCCCGGGATCGGGACAGTCTAACGGAGATACGCAGTATTTT.

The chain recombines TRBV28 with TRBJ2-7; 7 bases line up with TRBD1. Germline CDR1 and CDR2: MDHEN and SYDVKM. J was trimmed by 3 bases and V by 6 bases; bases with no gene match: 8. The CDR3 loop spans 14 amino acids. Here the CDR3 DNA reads TGTGCCAGCAGCTCTAAACGACAGGGCTACGAGCAGTACTTC. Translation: CASSSKRQGYEQYF.

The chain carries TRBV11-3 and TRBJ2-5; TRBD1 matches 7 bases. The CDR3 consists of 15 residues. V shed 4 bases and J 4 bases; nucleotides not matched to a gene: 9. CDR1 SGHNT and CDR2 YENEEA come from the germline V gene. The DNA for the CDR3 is TGTGCCAGCAGCTCCCTACAACCAGGGGGAGAGACCCAGTACTTC. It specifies CASSSLQPGGETQYF.

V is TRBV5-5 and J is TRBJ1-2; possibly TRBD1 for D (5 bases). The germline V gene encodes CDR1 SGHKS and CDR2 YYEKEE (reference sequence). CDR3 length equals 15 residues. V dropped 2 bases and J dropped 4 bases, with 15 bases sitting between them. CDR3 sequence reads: CASSFLQGLGYGYTF. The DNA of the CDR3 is TGTGCCAGCAGCTTTCTTCAGGGTTTGGGCTATGGCTACACCTTC.

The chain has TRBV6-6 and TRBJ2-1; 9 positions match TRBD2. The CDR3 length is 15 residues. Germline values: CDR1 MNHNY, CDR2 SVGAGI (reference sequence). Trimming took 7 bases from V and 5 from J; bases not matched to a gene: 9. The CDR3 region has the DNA TGTGCCAGCACCCGACTAGGCGGGAGGGACAATGAGCAGTTCTTC. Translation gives CASTRLGGRDNEQFF.

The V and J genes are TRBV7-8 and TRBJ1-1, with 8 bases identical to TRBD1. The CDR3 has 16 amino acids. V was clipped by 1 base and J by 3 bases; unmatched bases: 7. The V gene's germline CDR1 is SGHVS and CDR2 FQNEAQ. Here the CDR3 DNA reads TGTGCCAGCAGCTTAGTAGTGACAGGGGAGGACACTGAAGCTTTCTTT. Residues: CASSLVVTGEDTEAFF.

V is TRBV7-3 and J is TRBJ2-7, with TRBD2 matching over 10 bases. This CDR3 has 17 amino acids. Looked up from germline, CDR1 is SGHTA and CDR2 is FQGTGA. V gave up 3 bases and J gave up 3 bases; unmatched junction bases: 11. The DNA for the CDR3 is TGTGCCAGCAGCTTGGGGGGAACTAGCGGGACCTACTACGAGCAGTACTTC. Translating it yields CASSLGGTSGTYYEQYF. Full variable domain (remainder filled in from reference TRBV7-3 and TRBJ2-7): GAGVSQTPSNKVTEKGKYVELRCDPISGHTALYWYRQSLGQGPEFLIYFQGTGAADDSGLPNDRFFAVRPEGSVSTLKIQRTERGDSAVYLCASSLGGTSGTYYEQYFGPGTRLTVT.

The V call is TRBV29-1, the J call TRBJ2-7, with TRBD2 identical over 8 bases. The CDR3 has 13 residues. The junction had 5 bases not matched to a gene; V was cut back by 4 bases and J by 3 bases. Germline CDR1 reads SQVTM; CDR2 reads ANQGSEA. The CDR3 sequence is CSVVAGGHYEQYF. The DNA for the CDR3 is TGCAGCGTTGTGGCGGGAGGCCACTACGAGCAGTACTTC.

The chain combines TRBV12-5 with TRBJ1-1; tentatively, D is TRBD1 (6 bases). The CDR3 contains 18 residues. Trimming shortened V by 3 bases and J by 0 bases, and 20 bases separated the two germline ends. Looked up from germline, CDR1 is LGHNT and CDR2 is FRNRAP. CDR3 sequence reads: CASGFTAGQGILNTEAFF. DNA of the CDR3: TGTGCTAGTGGTTTCACCGCGGGCCAGGGGATCTTGAACACTGAAGCTTTCTTT.

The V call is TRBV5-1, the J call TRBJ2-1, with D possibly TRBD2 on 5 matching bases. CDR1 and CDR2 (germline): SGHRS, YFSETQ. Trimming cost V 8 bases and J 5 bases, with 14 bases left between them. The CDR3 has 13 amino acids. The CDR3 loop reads CASTRTWNNEQFF. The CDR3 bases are TGCGCCAGTACTAGGACGTGGAACAATGAGCAGTTCTTC.

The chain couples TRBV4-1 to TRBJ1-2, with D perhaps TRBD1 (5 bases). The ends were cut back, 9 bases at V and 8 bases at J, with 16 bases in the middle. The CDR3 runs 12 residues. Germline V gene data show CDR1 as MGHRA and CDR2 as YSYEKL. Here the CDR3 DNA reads TGCGCCAGTGAAGGGACTATGTCCGGCTACACCTTC. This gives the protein CASEGTMSGYTF.

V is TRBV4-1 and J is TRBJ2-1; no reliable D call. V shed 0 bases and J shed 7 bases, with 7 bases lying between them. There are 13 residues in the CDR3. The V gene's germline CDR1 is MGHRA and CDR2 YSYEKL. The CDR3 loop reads CASSQDPSNEQFF. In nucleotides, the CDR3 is TGCGCCAGCAGCCAAGACCCGTCGAATGAGCAGTTCTTC.

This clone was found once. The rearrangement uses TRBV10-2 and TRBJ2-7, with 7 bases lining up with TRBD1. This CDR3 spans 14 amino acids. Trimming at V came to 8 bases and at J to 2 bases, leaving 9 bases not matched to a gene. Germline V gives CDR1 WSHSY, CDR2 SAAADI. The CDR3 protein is CASGLQGKPYEQYF. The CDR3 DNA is TGCGCCAGCGGATTACAGGGGAAACCCTACGAGCAGTACTTC.